This T cell receptor beta chain was observed in a study of cytotoxic CD8 clonotypes in ibrutinib-treated CLL. At the level of the study: Among responders, around 24 were partial and 2 complete; after median approximately 6 years, approximately 15 stayed remitted and approximately 12 progressed. Whole-study findings and limits: Clonality was elevated at ibrutinib response and had returned toward baseline at progression.

The data were produced by immunoSEQ multiplex PCR, yet TCRdb's version contains in-frame clones alone and is incomplete. The table has about 32,000 clones, 71% seen once. The V segment lost 3 bases and the J segment 5 bases; nucleotides outside the gene matches: 4. The CDR3 is made up of 16 amino acids. Germline V gives CDR1 LNHDA, CDR2 SQIVND (reference sequence). For this clone: The target antigen is unknown.

The source was PBMCs, collected at disease progression, from a patient treated with ibrutinib. The sequence was collected from a human donor with chronic lymphocytic leukemia. This rearrangement joins TRBV19 to TRBJ2-5; 15 nucleotides match TRBD2. CDR3 amino acids: CASSMGLAGGLETQYF. The CDR3 DNA reads TGTGCCAGTAGTATGGGACTAGCGGGGGGTTTGGAGACCCAGTACTTC.